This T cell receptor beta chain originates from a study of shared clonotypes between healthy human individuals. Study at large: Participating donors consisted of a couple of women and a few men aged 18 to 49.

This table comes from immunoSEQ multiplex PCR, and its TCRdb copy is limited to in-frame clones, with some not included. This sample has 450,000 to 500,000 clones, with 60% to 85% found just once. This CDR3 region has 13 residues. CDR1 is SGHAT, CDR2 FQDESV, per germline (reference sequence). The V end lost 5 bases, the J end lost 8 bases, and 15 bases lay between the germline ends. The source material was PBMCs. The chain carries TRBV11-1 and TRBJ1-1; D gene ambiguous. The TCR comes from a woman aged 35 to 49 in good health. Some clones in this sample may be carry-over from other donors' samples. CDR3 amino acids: CASSRSPFVEAFF. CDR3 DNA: TGTGCCAGCAGCCGCTCGCCCTTTGTAGAAGCTTTCTTT.